These T cell receptor beta chains were read from a single sample in a study of post-analysis software for immune sequencing data. TCRdb independently ran MiXCR on the PCR reads; one entry per CDR3 protein. The profile covers hundreds of thousands of distinct CDR3 sequences, with approximately 39% appearing a single time and roughly 8.2% taken by the ten largest. What was sequenced was blood. The receptors originated from a girl aged 2 to 10 with multiple sclerosis. Both conserved end residues are part of each CDR3. D genes are given only for firm matches. Not every row has a clone size; where given, it reads once, few, many or a size class.

v_gene	d_gene	abundance	j_gene	CDR3nt	CDR3aa
TRBV7-9	-	-	TRBJ1-5	TGTGCCAGCAGCTTAACGGGAGTAGCCCAGCATTTT	CASSLTGVAQHF
TRBV20-1	-	few	TRBJ2-5	TGCAGTGCTAGGGGACGGGCGGGGGAGACCCAGTACTTC	CSARGRAGETQYF
TRBV20-1	TRBD1	few	TRBJ2-4	TGCAGTGCTAGAGAACAGGGGATAGCCAAAAACATTCAGTACTTC	CSAREQGIAKNIQYF
TRBV20-1	-	few	TRBJ2-7	TGCAGTGCTACCCGGGGCATCTACGAGCAGTACTTC	CSATRGIYEQYF
TRBV2	-	few	TRBJ2-5	TGTGCCAGCAGTGAGGGGGGGCCGGAGACCCAGTACTTC	CASSEGGPETQYF
TRBV20-1	-	-	TRBJ1-1	TGCAGTGCCGAAGCCCTTGATACGAACACTGAAGCTTTCTTT	CSAEALDTNTEAFF
TRBV27	-	-	TRBJ1-4	TGTGCCAGCAGTCCCTCCCGGTGGGAAAAACTGTTTTTT	CASSPSRWEKLFF
TRBV5-8	TRBD2	-	TRBJ2-3	TGTGCCAGCAGCCTCGGGACTAGCGGGAGTATGGATACGCAGTATTTT	CASSLGTSGSMDTQYF
TRBV4-1	TRBD2	-	TRBJ2-1	TGCGCCGGCAGCCACGGACTAGCGGGCAACAATGAGCAGTTCTTC	CAGSHGLAGNNEQFF
TRBV20-1	-	few	TRBJ2-7	TGCAGTGCTATCCGGGACACAACTACGGAAGAGCAGTACTTC	CSAIRDTTTEEQYF
TRBV29-1	TRBD2	-	TRBJ2-3	TGCAGCGTTGGTTTAGCGGGAGGGCCGACAGATACGCAGTATTTT	CSVGLAGGPTDTQYF
TRBV28	-	-	TRBJ1-5	TGTGCCAGCACCATGGAAGGGCAGGGCTATCAGCCCCAGCATTTT	CASTMEGQGYQPQHF
TRBV12-3/TRBV12-4	TRBD1	few	TRBJ2-3	TGTGCCAGCAGCATGGGGACAGTCACAGATACGCAGTATTTT	CASSMGTVTDTQYF
TRBV18	TRBD1	-	TRBJ1-5	TGTGCCAGCTCACCACTACAGGGGAAGGCTCAGCCCCAGCATTTT	CASSPLQGKAQPQHF
TRBV10-3	TRBD2	-	TRBJ2-3	TGTGCCATCAGTGACTACCATAGCGGGAGGACAGATACGCAGTATTTT	CAISDYHSGRTDTQYF
TRBV15	-	once	TRBJ2-7	TGTGCCACCAGCAGAGATCTTGGGTTCGAGCAGTACTTC	CATSRDLGFEQYF
TRBV28	TRBD1	-	TRBJ2-7	TGTGCCAGCAGCTATCTCCTAGGCGGGACAGGGGCCTACGAGCAGTACTTC	CASSYLLGGTGAYEQYF
TRBV28	TRBD1	-	TRBJ1-2	TGTGCCAGCCGCCCGCTCTTGAGGAGGGGCAGGGGGGTGGAAGGCTACACCTTC	CASRPLLRRGRGVEGYTF
TRBV12-3/TRBV12-4	-	-	TRBJ2-5	TGTGCCAGCAGTCTCACAGGTGGGGCTACTCGAAGCGGGACCCAGTACTTC	CASSLTGGATRSGTQYF
TRBV29-1	-	few	TRBJ1-1	TGCAGCGTTGAAGTATCAGGGGCTGGGACTGAAGCTTTCTTT	CSVEVSGAGTEAFF
TRBV9	-	-	TRBJ2-5	TGTGCCAGCAGCGTCCTCGAGGGGGGCGGAGAGACCCAGTACTTC	CASSVLEGGGETQYF
TRBV6-5	TRBD2	few	TRBJ2-5	TGTGCCAGCAGTTACGGGGGGACTAGTACAACCCAGTACTTC	CASSYGGTSTTQYF
TRBV9	-	-	TRBJ2-6	TGTGCCAGCAGCGTAGAGGGCAGGGTGACCTCTGGGGCCAACGTCCTGACTTTC	CASSVEGRVTSGANVLTF
TRBV5-6	TRBD2	few	TRBJ2-7	TGTGCCAGCAGCTTGGGGGCTGCGGGAGGGACTTCCTACGAGCAGTACTTC	CASSLGAAGGTSYEQYF
TRBV15	-	few	TRBJ1-5	TGTGCCACCAGCAGAGATCGGAAGACAGGCACGACGACCCATCAGCCCCAGCATTTT	CATSRDRKTGTTTHQPQHF
TRBV3-1	-	few	TRBJ1-5	TGTGCCAGCAGCCAAGGTTCGACTAGCAATCAGCCCCAGCATTTT	CASSQGSTSNQPQHF
TRBV2	-	few	TRBJ2-1	TGTGCCAGCAGGGCTTCGGGACTCGAAATCTTCGATGAGCAGTTCTTC	CASRASGLEIFDEQFF
TRBV20-1	-	-	TRBJ2-7	TGCAGTGCTAGTTTCGCTACTCCCTTGGTCTACGAGCAGTACTTC	CSASFATPLVYEQYF
TRBV7-8	-	few	TRBJ1-4	TGTGCCAGCAGCGTAGGGACACTTCAGGGTGAAAAACTGTTTTTT	CASSVGTLQGEKLFF
TRBV4-3	TRBD1	-	TRBJ1-2	TGCGCCAGCAGCCGAATCCGGGACAGCGTTTCCTATGGCTACACCTTC	CASSRIRDSVSYGYTF
TRBV13	-	-	TRBJ1-1	TGTGCCAGCAGCTTAGCGGAGGGCACTGAAGCTTTCTTT	CASSLAEGTEAFF
TRBV28	-	few	TRBJ1-4	TGTGCCAGCAGCCTAGGGGGAAGTACTAATGAAAAACTGTTTTTT	CASSLGGSTNEKLFF
TRBV27	-	-	TRBJ1-5	TGTGCCAGCAGTTTGTGGGCAGGTCAGCCCCAGCATTTT	CASSLWAGQPQHF
TRBV10-3	TRBD2	few	TRBJ2-3	TGTGCCATCAGTGAGTCGGCTAGCGGGACTACAGATACGCAGTATTTT	CAISESASGTTDTQYF
TRBV28	TRBD1	-	TRBJ1-2	TGTGCCAGCAGTTTAACAGGGGCGCTCTTCTATGGCTACACCTTC	CASSLTGALFYGYTF
TRBV6-5	TRBD1	-	TRBJ2-7	TGTGCCAGCAGTTCTTACGAGACAGGGCTTGCCCTCTCCTACGAGCAGTACTTC	CASSSYETGLALSYEQYF
TRBV6-2/TRBV6-3	-	few	TRBJ2-6	TGTGCCAGCAGTTATCGGGCTGGGGCCAACGTCCTGACTTTC	CASSYRAGANVLTF
TRBV29-1	-	-	TRBJ2-3	TGCAGTTGTCGGACTGACCTCCGCACAGATACGCAGTATTTT	CSCRTDLRTDTQYF
TRBV28	-	few	TRBJ2-1	TGTGCCAGCAGCCAGCCAAGGAGCAATGAGCAGTTCTTC	CASSQPRSNEQFF
TRBV10-3	-	-	TRBJ1-2	TGTGCCATCAATCCCGCCCGAGGCGACGGCTACACCTTC	CAINPARGDGYTF
TRBV7-9	-	-	TRBJ1-6	TGTGCCAGCAGCTTAGGGCAGCCTAATTCACCCCTCCACTTT	CASSLGQPNSPLHF
TRBV12-3/TRBV12-4	-	few	TRBJ1-2	TGTGCCAGCAGTTTCCAGGGGTCGAGCTATGGCTACACCTTC	CASSFQGSSYGYTF